Listed here are 26 T cell receptor beta chains from one sample, sequenced in a study of quantifying T cell responses using KT2 cells (TCRdb year 2017). Study-level background: RNA was DNase-treated and reverse transcribed with TCR alpha and beta constant-region primers, mostly using SuperScript III.

The library was made by UMI-ligation and nested PCR. The instrument given in TCRdb is Illumina MiSeq. A single-stranded oligonucleotide bearing the Illumina SP2 sequence and a UMI was ligated to the 3' end of the cDNA with T4 RNA ligase 1. PCR1 consisted of 4 cycles (98 degrees C 15 s, 69 degrees C 30 s, 72 degrees C 40 s), and for the beta primer an equimolar mix of RC1.1 and RC1.2 was used to cover TRBC1 and TRBC2. TCRdb ran its own pipeline on the public reads, namely fastp trimming at Q25 and MiXCR clone calling, and kept in-frame beta chains. Each CDR3 protein gets just one entry, which takes the most common genes and DNA from the rows behind it. The sample table contains 39,000 or so distinct CDR3 sequences; only one count was recorded for approximately 17% of them. The ten largest clones represent over 40% of the sample. Input material: PBMCs spiked with cells of the T cell clone KT2. The receptors originated from a human donor.

The chain joins TRBV13 to TRBJ2-3; D gene ambiguous. The CDR3 loop spans 14 amino acids. Germline values: CDR1 PRHDT, CDR2 FYEKMQ (reference sequence). V lost 5 bases, J lost 4 bases, and 13 bases lay in between. The CDR3 sequence: CASSARHEADTQYF. The CDR3, as DNA: TGTGCCAGCAGCGCTCGACACGAAGCAGATACGCAGTATTTT.

This chain joins TRBV20-1 and TRBJ2-3, with 11 nucleotides matching TRBD2. This CDR3 has 12 residues. CDR1 and CDR2 (germline): DFQATT, SNEGSKA (reference sequence). The CDR3: CRLAGGPGKQYF. Here the CDR3 DNA reads TGCAGATTAGCGGGAGGGCCGGGGAAGCAGTATTTT.

This clonotype was observed a single time. The rearrangement uses TRBV7-8 and TRBJ1-5, with 8 nucleotides matching TRBD1. CDR1 is SGHVS, CDR2 FQNEAQ, per germline. The J segment lost 7 bases and the V segment lost 3 bases, leaving 5 bases of the junction unmatched. This CDR3 has 14 residues. The CDR3 loop is CASSLQGAGQPQHF. CDR3 DNA: TGTGCCAGCAGCTTGCAGGGGGCGGGGCAGCCCCAGCATTTT.

This clonotype was counted between two and nine times. The chain has TRBV6-5 and TRBJ1-1; D unresolved. There are 15 residues in the CDR3. Deletions cut 2 bases from V and 4 bases from J, with 14 bases between. In germline, CDR1 is MNHEY, CDR2 SVGAGI. The CDR3 region is CASSYPGRVGTEAFF. The DNA of the CDR3 is TGTGCCAGCAGTTACCCCGGCCGGGTAGGCACTGAAGCTTTCTTT.

This clonotype was picked up a small number of times. The V call is TRBV10-3, the J call TRBJ2-7; D is perhaps TRBD1 (5 bases). This CDR3 spans 13 amino acids. Per the germline V gene, CDR1 is ENHRY and CDR2 is SYGVKD. V dropped 0 bases and J dropped 3 bases, with 6 bases sitting between them. Here the CDR3 reads CAISESTGYEQYF. As DNA, the CDR3 is TGTGCCATCAGTGAGTCTACAGGCTACGAGCAGTACTTC.

For the CDR3, the DNA is TGCGCCAGCAGCTCAAGACAGGGTACCCCAACCACAGATACGCAGTATTTT. This translates into CASSSRQGTPTTDTQYF. This sequence joins TRBV5-1 and TRBJ2-3, with 7 bases lining up with TRBD1. Trimming took 3 bases from V and 2 from J; bases not matched to a gene: 12. Germline CDR1 is SGHRS and CDR2 is YFSETQ. This CDR3 spans 17 amino acids.

The V gene is TRBV7-8, the J gene TRBJ1-1; D call uncertain. Trimming left V 3 bases short and J 6 bases short, with 8 bases between. CDR3 size: 12 residues. The germline gives CDR1 SGHVS, CDR2 FQNEAQ. For the CDR3, the DNA is TGTGCCAGCAGCTTTGTTAGGGCTGAAGCTTTCTTT. Translation: CASSFVRAEAFF.

In this sample, this clonotype turned up a few times. The chain uses TRBV11-1 and TRBJ1-5; D might be TRBD1 (5 bases). From germline, CDR1 is SGHAT and CDR2 FQDESV (reference sequence). The CDR3 length is 13 residues. Trimming took off 11 bases at V and 7 bases at J, with 18 bases between the two ends. CDR3 in amino acids: CASSGGEGQPQHF. The CDR3 nucleotides are TGTGCCTCATCAGGAGGAGAGGGGCAGCCCCAGCATTTT. The full variable domain, rest sourced from reference TRBV11-1 and TRBJ1-5, is EAEVAQSPRYKITEKSQAVAFWCDPISGHATLYWYRQILGQGPELLVQFQDESVVDDSQLPKDRFSAERLKGVDSTLKIQPAELGDSAMYLCASSGGEGQPQHFGDGTRLSIL.

This clonotype has more than one count but fewer than ten. The chain carries TRBV5-4 and TRBJ2-5; D unclear. In germline, CDR1 is SGHNT, CDR2 YYREEE (reference sequence). V was cut by 1 base and J by 1 base, with 5 bases left in between. This CDR3 spans 13 amino acids. The CDR3 DNA is TGTGCCAGCAGCTTGAGGTCCCAAGAGACCCAGTACTTC. It specifies CASSLRSQETQYF.

The chain joins TRBV29-1 to TRBJ2-7; 8 nucleotides align to TRBD2. The CDR3 is made up of 14 amino acids. J gave up 5 bases and V 6 bases, and 12 bases lay outside the gene matches. The germline CDR1 and CDR2 sequences are SQVTM and ANQGSEA. CDR3 DNA: TGCAGCGTGGTAAGAGCGGGAGCCTCTAACGAGCAGTACTTC. It codes for CSVVRAGASNEQYF.

This chain connects TRBV12-3 or TRBV12-4 to TRBJ1-2, with D tentatively TRBD1 (5 bases). Trimming pared 0 bases from V and 8 bases from J, leaving 19 bases between. The CDR3 length is 16 residues. The CDR3 protein is CASSLALGGVPGGYTF. The DNA of the CDR3 is TGTGCCAGCAGTTTAGCCCTCGGAGGGGTTCCTGGCGGCTACACCTTC.

The chain carries TRBV18 and TRBJ1-1; D unresolved. The CDR3 extends over 16 amino acids. Trimming shortened V by 0 bases and J by 1 base, and 12 bases separated the two germline ends. Per the germline V gene, CDR1 is KGHSH and CDR2 is LQKENI. The CDR3 is CASSPPNNLRNTEAFF. The DNA for the CDR3 is TGTGCCAGCTCACCACCGAATAATCTCAGGAACACTGAAGCTTTCTTT.

The chain joins TRBV18 to TRBJ2-7; D is ambiguous. This CDR3 is 11 amino acids long. CDR1 is KGHSH, CDR2 LQKENI, per germline. V shed 10 bases and J shed 0 bases, with 7 bases lying between them. CDR3 DNA: TGTGCCACGAGTAGCTCCTACGAGCAGTACTTC. Protein: CATSSSYEQYF.

This clonotype showed up just a few times. The DNA of the CDR3 is TGCGCCAGCAGCCAAGAGGGACAGACAACCGGGGAGCTGTTTTTT. Amino acids: CASSQEGQTTGELFF. The rearrangement joins TRBV4-1 to TRBJ2-2, with TRBD1 identical over 7 bases. Germline lookup yields CDR1 MGHRA and CDR2 YSYEKL. The CDR3 spans 15 residues. Trimming removed 0 bases from V and 5 bases from J; junction bases left unmatched: 3.

The chain joins TRBV6-5 to TRBJ1-1, with a weak D call TRBD1 (5 bases). There are 13 residues in the CDR3. Germline V gene lookup returns CDR1 MNHEY and CDR2 SVGAGI. The V end was cut by 6 bases, the J end by 4 bases, with 12 bases between. CDR3 in amino acids: CASRPGRLTEAFF. The CDR3, as DNA: TGTGCCAGCAGACCGGGACGACTCACTGAAGCTTTCTTT.

This clonotype was counted a few times. The chain employs TRBV20-1 and TRBJ1-5, with D unclear. Trimming removed 5 bases at V and 4 bases at J, with 18 bases between. The CDR3 spans 15 residues. Germline CDR1 DFQATT, CDR2 SNEGSKA (reference sequence). The CDR3, as DNA: TGCAGTGCTCCTCTGTTCTTGGGTCGAAATCAGCCCCAGCATTTT. Amino acids: CSAPLFLGRNQPQHF.

The V gene is TRBV20-1, the J gene TRBJ1-5, with 7 nucleotides matching TRBD1. The CDR3 has 12 amino acids. The J segment lost 6 bases and the V segment lost 4 bases, leaving 3 bases of the junction unmatched. The germline V gene has CDR1 DFQATT and CDR2 SNEGSKA (reference sequence). CDR3 bases: TGCAGTGCTAAGACAGGGTCTCAGCCCCAGCATTTT. Protein: CSAKTGSQPQHF.

CDR3 nucleotide sequence: TGTGCCAGCAGTTTTTGGACTGCTTGGGGCACTGAAGCTTTCTTT. The encoded protein is CASSFWTAWGTEAFF. J is TRBJ1-1 and V is TRBV12-3 or TRBV12-4; D is undetermined. The V and J ends lost 3 bases and 4 bases respectively, with 15 bases between them. CDR3 length: 15 amino acids.

V is TRBV9 and J is TRBJ2-7; 10 positions match TRBD1. V lost 0 bases and J lost 4; bases outside the gene matches: 1. Germline-derived CDR1 and CDR2 are SGDLS and YYNGEE. The CDR3 is made up of 14 amino acids. The CDR3 nucleotides read TGTGCCAGCAGCGTAGGACAGGGGGCGTACGAGCAGTACTTC. Amino acids: CASSVGQGAYEQYF.

On this clonotype itself: A clone one base away is much larger, so this may be a read error. This chain connects TRBV13 to TRBJ2-1, with 8 bases lining up with TRBD1. CDR3 length: 12 amino acids. The germline gives CDR1 PRHDT, CDR2 FYEKMQ (reference sequence). As DNA, the CDR3 is TGTACCAGCAGCGGACAGGGAAATGAGCAGTTCTTC. Protein product: CTSSGQGNEQFF.

The table lists this clonotype with many counts. This sequence joins TRBV3-2 and TRBJ2-5; the table's D call, TRBD2, was not checked against the DNA. TRBV3-2 is a pseudogene. This CDR3 is built from 16 residues. CDR3 in amino acids: CASSHNLSGSGETQYF. CDR3 nucleotides: TGTGCCAGCAGCCACAACTTAAGCGGGAGTGGAGAGACCCAGTACTTC.

The table lists this clonotype with a few counts. DNA for the CDR3: TGTGCCAGCAGTTTACAGATTAATTCACCCCTCCACTTT. Protein: CASSLQINSPLHF. The chain joins TRBV12-3 or TRBV12-4 to TRBJ1-6; D not resolved. CDR3 length equals 13 residues. Trimming shortened V by 2 bases and J by 6 bases, and 5 bases separated the two germline ends.

In its sample, this clonotype was seen a few times. J is TRBJ1-1 and V is TRBV20-1, with a tentative D call TRBD1 (5 bases). The V gene lost 5 bases and the J gene lost 5 bases, with 12 bases spanning the gap. There are 12 residues in the CDR3. Germline-derived CDR1 and CDR2 are DFQATT and SNEGSKA (reference sequence). CDR3 nucleotides: TGCAGTGCTCAGGCGGGGGGGACTGAAGCTTTCTTT. Encoded protein: CSAQAGGTEAFF.

This clonotype occurred a few times. J is TRBJ1-1 and V is TRBV29-1; D might be TRBD1 (5 bases). The V and J ends lost 4 bases and 0 bases respectively, with 9 bases between them. The V gene's germline CDR1 is SQVTM and CDR2 ANQGSEA. The CDR3 covers 13 residues. The DNA for the CDR3 is TGCAGCGTTGTATCGGGGGTGAACACTGAAGCTTTCTTT. This translates into CSVVSGVNTEAFF.

This clonotype showed up many times. The chain has TRBV7-3 and TRBJ2-1; D is possibly TRBD2 (5 bases). V was shortened by 3 bases and J by 6 bases, with 9 bases between the two germline ends. The CDR3 loop spans 13 amino acids. Germline CDR1 and CDR2: SGHTA and FQGTGA. DNA for the CDR3: TGTGCCAGCAGCTTCGGACTTCTCAATGAGCAGTTCTTC. Translated, it gives CASSFGLLNEQFF.

This clonotype is medium-sized. CDR3 residues: CASSGGATDTQYF. The CDR3 DNA follows: TGTGCCAGCAGTGGGGGAGCCACAGATACGCAGTATTTT. The V and J genes are TRBV6-4 and TRBJ2-3, with D possibly TRBD2 on 5 matching bases. The germline CDR1 and CDR2 sequences are MRHNA and SNTAGT. V lost 4 bases, J lost 2 bases, and 7 bases lay in between. The CDR3 has 13 amino acids.